These T cell receptor beta chains were read from a single sample in a study of cytotoxic CD8 clonotypes in ibrutinib-treated CLL. The protocol was immunoSEQ multiplex PCR, while the TCRdb copy is restricted to in-frame clones and leaves out a portion. The data show about 160,000 clones, with approximately 77% seen just once and approximately 2% held by the top ten. Sequencing was performed on PBMCs, taken after 12 months of ibrutinib treatment. The source of these receptors is a human donor with chronic lymphocytic leukemia. Both conserved end residues are part of each CDR3.

V	J	CDR3
TRBV27	TRBJ2-7	CASSRLSGTSGGSSYEQYF
TRBV7-2	TRBJ1-4	CASSFTGGNEKLFF
TRBV21-1	TRBJ1-4	CASSMLAGTGSDFGEKLFF
TRBV9	TRBJ2-7	CASSVSGGGYEQYF
TRBV10-3	TRBJ1-3	CAISDPNSSGNTIYF
TRBV2	TRBJ2-7	CASSTSYEQYF
TRBV5-1	TRBJ2-1	CASSVGTDYNEQFF
TRBV11-1	TRBJ1-2	CASSPTDGYTF
TRBV10-1	TRBJ1-2	CASSEGSGQIPNNYGYTF
TRBV7-2	TRBJ2-4	CASSLESSSIQYF
TRBV5-6	TRBJ2-1	CASSLFQGGYNEQFF
TRBV6-6	TRBJ2-7	CASRGRGEQYF
TRBV6-4	TRBJ2-7	CASRRTGGSYEQYF
TRBV4-1	TRBJ2-7	CASSPNPEHSWRSYEQYF
TRBV7-2	TRBJ1-2	CASSSNSWTVYTF
TRBV7-2	TRBJ2-2	CASSRPVTGELFF
TRBV5-6	TRBJ2-3	CASSRRDIGTDTQYF
TRBV27	TRBJ2-5	CASSLKGVETQYF
TRBV5-1	TRBJ2-7	CASSFGLLTYEQYF
TRBV10-3	TRBJ1-5	CAISESVGGASNQPQHF
TRBV28	TRBJ1-5	CAGGYTGAGQPQHF
TRBV11-1	TRBJ2-2	CASSLGGTGELFF
TRBV2	TRBJ2-7	CASRPTGGGATYEQYF
TRBV7-2	TRBJ2-1	CASSLRGNEQFF
TRBV13	TRBJ2-1	CASSLQTSGGLISYNEQFF
TRBV7-8	TRBJ1-1	CASSEGQGYTEAFF
TRBV7-6	TRBJ2-2	CASSLDSRNTGELFF
TRBV2	TRBJ2-4	CASSEAGTSGGRSKNIQYF
TRBV23-1	TRBJ2-3	CASSQSKRLAGQPDTQYF
TRBV6-5	TRBJ2-5	CASSHLTGFQETQYF
TRBV11-2	TRBJ2-7	CASSGRYVSEDEQYF
TRBV11-2	TRBJ1-4	CASSPVIHSSNEKLFF
TRBV19	TRBJ1-1	CASSIPGWDTEAFF
TRBV20-1	TRBJ1-2	CSAPANYGYTF
TRBV6-6	TRBJ1-2	CASSYEGSYGYTF
TRBV28	TRBJ1-2	CASSPGVSNYGYTF
TRBV4-1	TRBJ1-3	CASSQTEMTGNTIYF
TRBV6-6	TRBJ1-1	CASSLRQVLMNTEAFF
TRBV7-6	TRBJ2-7	CASSLDQSRREVNYEQYF
TRBV6-1	TRBJ1-2	CASSEGTGGFYTF
TRBV12-5	TRBJ2-1	CASGLQRGSYNEQFF
TRBV5-1	TRBJ2-7	CASSRLPGPENEQYF
TRBV6-6	TRBJ2-7	CASSYSRVTPWEQYF
TRBV28	TRBJ2-3	CASSPNLGTGPDTQYF
TRBV2	TRBJ2-5	CASNPGGETQYF
TRBV6-5	TRBJ2-7	CASSLPGQGRYEQYF
TRBV15	TRBJ2-1	CATSRDQKTTSYNEQFF
TRBV10-3	TRBJ2-7	CAISESPGQGPYEQYF
TRBV28	TRBJ2-1	CASSTTRDKAPFF
TRBV2	TRBJ2-2	CASREASGSHGELFF
TRBV5-4	TRBJ1-2	CASSSGTGNYGYTF